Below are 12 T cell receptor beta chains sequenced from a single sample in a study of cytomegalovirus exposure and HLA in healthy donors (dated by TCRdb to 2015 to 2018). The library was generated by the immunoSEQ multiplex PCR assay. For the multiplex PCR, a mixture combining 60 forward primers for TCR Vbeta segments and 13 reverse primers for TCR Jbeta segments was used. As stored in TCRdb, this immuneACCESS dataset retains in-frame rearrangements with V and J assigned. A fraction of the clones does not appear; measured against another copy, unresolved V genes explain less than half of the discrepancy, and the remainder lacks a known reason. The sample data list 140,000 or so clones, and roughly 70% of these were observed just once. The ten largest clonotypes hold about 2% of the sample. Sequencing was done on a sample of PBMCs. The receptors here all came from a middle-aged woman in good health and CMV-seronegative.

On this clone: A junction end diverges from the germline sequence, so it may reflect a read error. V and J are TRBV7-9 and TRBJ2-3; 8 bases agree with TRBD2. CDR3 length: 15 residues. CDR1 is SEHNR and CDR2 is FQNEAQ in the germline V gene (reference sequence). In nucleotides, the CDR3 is TGTTCCAGCAGCCTCCTGCGGGGGGGCACAGATACGCAGTATTTT. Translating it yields CSSSLLRGGTDTQYF.

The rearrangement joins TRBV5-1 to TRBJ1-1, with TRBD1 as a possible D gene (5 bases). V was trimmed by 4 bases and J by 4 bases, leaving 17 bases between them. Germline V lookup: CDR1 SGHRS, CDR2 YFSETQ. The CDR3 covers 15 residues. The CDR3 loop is CASSPDVAGGTEAFF. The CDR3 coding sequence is TGCGCCAGCAGCCCGGACGTAGCGGGGGGCACTGAAGCTTTCTTT.

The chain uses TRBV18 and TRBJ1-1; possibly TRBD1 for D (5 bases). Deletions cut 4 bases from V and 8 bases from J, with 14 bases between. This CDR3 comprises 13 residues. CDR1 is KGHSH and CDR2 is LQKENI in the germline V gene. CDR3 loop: CASSLRQQYEAFF. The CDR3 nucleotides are TGTGCCAGCTCACTCCGACAGCAGTACGAAGCTTTCTTT.

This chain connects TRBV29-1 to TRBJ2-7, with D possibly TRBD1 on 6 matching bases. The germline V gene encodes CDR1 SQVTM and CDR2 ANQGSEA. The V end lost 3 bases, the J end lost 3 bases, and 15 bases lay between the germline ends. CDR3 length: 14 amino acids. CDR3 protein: CSVETQGRHYEQYF. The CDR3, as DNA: TGCAGCGTTGAGACCCAGGGGCGCCACTACGAGCAGTACTTC.

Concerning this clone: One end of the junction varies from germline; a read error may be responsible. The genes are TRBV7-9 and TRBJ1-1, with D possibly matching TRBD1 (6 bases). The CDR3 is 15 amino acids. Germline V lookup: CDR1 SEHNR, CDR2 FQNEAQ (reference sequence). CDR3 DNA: TGTTCCAGCAGCCCCAGAGGGGGGGGGAACACTGAAGCTTTCTTT. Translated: CSSSPRGGGNTEAFF.

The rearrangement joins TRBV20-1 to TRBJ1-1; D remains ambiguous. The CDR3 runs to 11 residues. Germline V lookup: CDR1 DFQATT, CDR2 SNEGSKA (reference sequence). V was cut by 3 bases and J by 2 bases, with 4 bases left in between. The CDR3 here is CSASVNTEAFF. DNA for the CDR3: TGCAGTGCTAGCGTTAACACTGAAGCTTTCTTT.

Here the CDR3 DNA reads TGTGCCAGTAGTATCAGCCCCCCCGAGGGTCAGCCCCAGCATTTT. It codes for CASSISPPEGQPQHF. The chain is built from TRBV19 and TRBJ1-5; D is unclear. The CDR3 consists of 15 residues. Germline CDR1 reads LNHDA; CDR2 reads SQIVND (reference sequence). V lost 3 bases, J lost 6 bases, and 15 bases lay in between.

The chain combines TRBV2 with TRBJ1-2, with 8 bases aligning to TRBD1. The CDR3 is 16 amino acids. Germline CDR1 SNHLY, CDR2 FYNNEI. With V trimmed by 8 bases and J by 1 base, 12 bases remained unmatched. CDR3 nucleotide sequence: TGTGCCAGCCCCTTTCCGGCAGGGGGCTTTAACTATGGCTACACCTTC. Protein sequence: CASPFPAGGFNYGYTF.

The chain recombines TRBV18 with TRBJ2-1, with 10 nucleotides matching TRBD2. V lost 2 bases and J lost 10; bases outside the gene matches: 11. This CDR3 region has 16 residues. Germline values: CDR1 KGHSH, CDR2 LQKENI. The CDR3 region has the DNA TGTGCCAGCTCACCATCAAGCGGGGGGGCGTTTTGGGAGCAGTTCTTC. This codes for CASSPSSGGAFWEQFF.

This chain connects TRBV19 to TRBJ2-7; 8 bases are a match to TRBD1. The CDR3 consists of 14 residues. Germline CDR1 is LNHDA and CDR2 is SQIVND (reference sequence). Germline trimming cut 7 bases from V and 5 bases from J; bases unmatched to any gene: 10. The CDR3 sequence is CASMLSDRENEQYF. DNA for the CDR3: TGTGCCAGTATGCTCTCGGACAGGGAAAACGAGCAGTACTTC.

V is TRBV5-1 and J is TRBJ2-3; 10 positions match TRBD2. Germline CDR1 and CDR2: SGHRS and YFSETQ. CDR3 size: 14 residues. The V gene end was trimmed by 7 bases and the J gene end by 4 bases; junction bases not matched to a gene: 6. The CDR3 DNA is TGCGCCAGCCGTCGGACTAGCGGCGCAGATACGCAGTATTTT. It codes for CASRRTSGADTQYF.

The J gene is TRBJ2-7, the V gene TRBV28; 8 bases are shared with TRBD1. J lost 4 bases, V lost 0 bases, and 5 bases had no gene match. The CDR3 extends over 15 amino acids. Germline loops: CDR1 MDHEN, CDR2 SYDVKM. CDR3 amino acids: CASSLWQGAGYEQYF. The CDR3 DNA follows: TGTGCCAGCAGTTTATGGCAGGGGGCGGGATACGAGCAGTACTTC.